This TCR beta chain was recovered during a study of T cells in Graves' hyperthyroidism and ophthalmopathy. The CDR3 regions of TCR beta were amplified from RNA transcripts. RT-PCR in the first round (using the HTBI primer set) targeted the TCR CDR3. In TCRdb, the multiplex PCR reads were re-called with MiXCR into one record per CDR3 protein. The repertoire includes around 100,000 distinct CDR3 sequences, 47% of them detected once, and about 25% sits in the top ten. The hyperthyroidism patients had all been newly diagnosed, and their disease duration was under 2 months. Their ages ranged from 18 to 65 years. Exclusion of a patient resulted from uncontrolled infection, other autoimmune disease, pregnancy or lactation. Roughly 9.1 ml of fresh peripheral blood supplied the PBMCs. In its sample, this clonotype was seen many times. Its antigen is as yet unknown. Study outcomes and limitations: Blood also showed most of the thyroid clonotypes that were expanded above 0.001.

Material for sequencing was blood. This TCR derives from a man aged 40-49 years with Graves' hyperthyroidism.

CDR3 coding DNA: TGCAGTGCTAGAGTCCGGGCCTCCTACGAGCAGTACTTC. This codes for CSARVRASYEQYF. This rearrangement joins TRBV20-1 to TRBJ2-7; the D is unclear. The CDR3 sequence is 13 residues long. V was pared by 1 base and J by 0 bases, with 7 bases between. Looked up from germline, CDR1 is DFQATT and CDR2 is SNEGSKA (reference sequence).